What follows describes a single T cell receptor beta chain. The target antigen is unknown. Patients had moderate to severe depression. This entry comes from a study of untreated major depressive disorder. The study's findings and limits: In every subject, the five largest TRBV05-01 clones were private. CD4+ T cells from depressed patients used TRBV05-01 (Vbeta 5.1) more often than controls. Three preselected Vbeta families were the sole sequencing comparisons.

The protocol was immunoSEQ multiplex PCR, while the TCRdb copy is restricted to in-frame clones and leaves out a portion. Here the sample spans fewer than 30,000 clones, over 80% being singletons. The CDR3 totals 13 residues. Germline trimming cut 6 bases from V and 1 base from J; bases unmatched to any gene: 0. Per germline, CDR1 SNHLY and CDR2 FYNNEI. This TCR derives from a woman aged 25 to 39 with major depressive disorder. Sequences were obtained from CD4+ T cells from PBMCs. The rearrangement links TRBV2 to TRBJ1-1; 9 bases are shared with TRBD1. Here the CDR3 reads CASRGQGNTEAFF. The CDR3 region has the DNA TGTGCCAGCAGGGGACAGGGGAACACTGAAGCTTTCTTT.